These T cell receptor beta chains were read from a single sample in a study of Ad26.COV2.S vaccination and SARS-CoV-2 variants. The table came from immunoSEQ multiplex PCR; TCRdb's copy has only in-frame clones and leaves some out. The table records around 370,000 clones, around 83% of them present only once. The sequencing used peripheral blood, collected in a trial of Ad26.COV2.S vaccine versus placebo. The receptors come from a person between 18 and 65 years old who received the Ad26.COV2.S COVID-19 vaccine or a placebo. Both conserved end residues are part of each CDR3. The D gene is left open where the match is weak. Clone size appears in some rows only: once, few, many, or a class for an expanded clone.

J gene | D gene | V gene | clone size | CDR3 protein | CDR3 DNA
TRBJ2-3 | TRBD2 | TRBV5-1 | NA | CASSAPGTNFDTQYF | TGCGCCAGCAGCGCACCGGGGACTAATTTTGATACGCAGTATTTT
TRBJ1-4 | TRBD1 | TRBV6-2/TRBV6-3 | NA | CASSYRTGINEKLFF | TGTGCCAGCAGTTATCGGACAGGGATTAATGAAAAACTGTTTTTT
TRBJ2-7 | NA | TRBV7-2 | once | CASSLEGRAYEQYF | TGTGCCAGCAGCTTAGAGGGCAGGGCCTACGAGCAGTACTTC
TRBJ2-5 | NA | TRBV27 | NA | CASTRSIVLDVQYF | TGTGCCAGCACCCGATCGATAGTACTAGACGTCCAGTACTTC
TRBJ1-3 | NA | TRBV5-1 | NA | CASSLAGSGNTIYF | TGCGCCAGCAGCTTGGCCGGCTCTGGAAACACCATATATTTT
TRBJ2-7 | NA | TRBV30 | NA | CAWSSFSYEQYF | TGTGCCTGGAGTAGTTTCTCCTACGAGCAGTACTTC
TRBJ1-1 | NA | TRBV7-2 | NA | CASSLGVLNTEAFF | TGTGCCAGCAGCTTAGGCGTCCTGAACACTGAAGCTTTCTTT
TRBJ1-1 | NA | TRBV5-6 | NA | CASSLSQFMNTEAFF | TGTGCCAGCAGCTTGAGCCAATTCATGAACACTGAAGCTTTCTTT
TRBJ1-1 | NA | TRBV10-3 | once | CAIRGTLTEAFF | TGTGCCATCAGGGGGACCTTAACTGAAGCTTTCTTT
TRBJ1-5 | TRBD1 | TRBV5-6 | NA | CASSEAGTGFGQPQHF | TGTGCCAGCAGCGAAGCCGGGACAGGGTTCGGACAGCCCCAGCATTTT
TRBJ2-1 | NA | TRBV4-1 | once | CASSRPLAGINNEQFF | TGCGCCAGCAGCCGTCCCCTAGCAGGAATTAACAATGAGCAGTTCTTC
TRBJ1-5 | TRBD1 | TRBV18 | few | CASSPGTAQPQHF | TGTGCCAGCTCACCAGGGACAGCTCAGCCCCAGCATTTT
TRBJ1-6 | TRBD1 | TRBV18 | few | CASSPPTGFNSPLHF | TGTGCCAGCTCACCACCGACAGGGTTTAATTCACCCCTCCACTTT
TRBJ2-7 | TRBD1 | TRBV9 | NA | CASSLTGGYEQYF | TGTGCCAGCAGCCTTACAGGGGGCTACGAGCAGTACTTC
TRBJ2-3 | TRBD2 | TRBV5-1 | NA | CASSESGSADTQYF | TGCGCCAGCAGCGAAAGCGGGAGTGCAGATACGCAGTATTTT
TRBJ1-3 | NA | TRBV7-2 | NA | CASSPGGSMSGNTIYF | TGTGCCAGCAGCCCCGGCGGATCAATGTCGGGAAACACCATATATTTT
TRBJ2-5 | TRBD1 | TRBV5-8 | NA | CASSRTGTGGGETQYF | TGTGCCAGCAGCCGGACCGGGACAGGGGGCGGAGAGACCCAGTACTTC
TRBJ2-1 | NA | TRBV7-2 | NA | CASTSTRINEQFF | TGTGCCAGCACCTCAACTAGGATCAATGAGCAGTTCTTC
TRBJ2-5 | NA | TRBV2 | NA | CASSRSQETQYF | TGTGCCAGCAGTCGCTCTCAAGAGACCCAGTACTTC
TRBJ1-5 | NA | TRBV18 | NA | CASSPSRSVNQPQHF | TGTGCCAGCTCACCATCGCGGTCAGTCAATCAGCCCCAGCATTTT
TRBJ1-1 | TRBD1 | TRBV5-4 | NA | CASSLGQGADLPMADTEAFF | TGTGCCAGCAGCTTAGGACAGGGGGCCGATCTACCTATGGCAGACACTGAAGCTTTCTTT
TRBJ1-1 | TRBD1 | TRBV3-1/TRBV3-2 | NA | CASSRGGNTEAFF | TGTGCCAGCTCCAGGGGGGGGAACACTGAAGCTTTCTTT
TRBJ2-3 | NA | TRBV15 | NA | CATSRSKFGDTQYF | TGTGCCACCAGCAGATCAAAGTTTGGAGATACGCAGTATTTT
TRBJ2-1 | TRBD2 | TRBV28 | once | CATKPSGSDYNEQFF | TGTGCCACCAAACCCAGCGGGAGCGACTACAATGAGCAGTTCTTC
TRBJ2-5 | TRBD2 | TRBV29-1 | NA | CSVDSLAGGQETQYF | TGCAGCGTTGATAGTCTAGCGGGGGGGCAGGAGACCCAGTACTTC
TRBJ2-3 | NA | TRBV7-2 | NA | CASSPQGLAGTDTQYF | TGTGCCAGCAGCCCTCAGGGCCTAGCAGGCACAGATACGCAGTATTTT
TRBJ2-2 | TRBD2 | TRBV5-1 | NA | CASSFLAVGKLFF | TGCGCCAGCAGCTTCCTAGCGGTCGGGAAGCTGTTTTTT
TRBJ2-7 | TRBD2 | TRBV7-2 | once | CASSLASGTGEQYF | TGTGCCAGCAGCTTAGCTAGCGGGACGGGCGAGCAGTACTTC
TRBJ1-4 | NA | TRBV19 | NA | CASSILWDEKLFF | TGTGCCAGTAGTATTTTATGGGATGAAAAACTGTTTTTT
TRBJ2-2 | TRBD1 | TRBV5-8 | NA | CASSLWGQGYTGELFF | TGTGCCAGCAGCTTGTGGGGACAGGGGTACACCGGGGAGCTGTTTTTT
TRBJ2-7 | NA | TRBV2 | once | CARTSGQLPDEQYF | TGTGCCCGGACATCCGGACAGCTCCCTGACGAGCAGTACTTC
TRBJ2-1 | TRBD2 | TRBV10-2 | once | CASSDPTSGGPYNEQFF | TGCGCCAGCAGTGATCCCACTAGCGGGGGGCCGTACAATGAGCAGTTCTTC
TRBJ2-7 | NA | TRBV27 | once | CASKYSDSYEQYF | TGTGCCAGCAAGTATAGCGACTCCTACGAGCAGTACTTC
TRBJ2-1 | NA | TRBV4-1 | NA | CASNRGSGSYNEQFF | TGCGCCAGTAATAGGGGCTCAGGCTCCTACAATGAGCAGTTCTTC
TRBJ1-1 | NA | TRBV24-1 | NA | CATSDSGTPTGAFF | TGTGCCACCAGTGATTCCGGGACCCCCACTGGGGCTTTCTTT
TRBJ2-1 | TRBD2 | TRBV10-1 | NA | CASSDPGTSDEQFF | TGCGCCAGCAGTGATCCCGGGACTAGCGATGAGCAGTTCTTC
TRBJ1-1 | NA | TRBV30 | NA | CAWSTNTEAFF | TGTGCCTGGAGCACGAACACTGAAGCTTTCTTT
TRBJ1-1 | NA | TRBV4-1 | NA | CASSQEGGNTEAFF | TGCGCCAGCAGCCAAGAAGGGGGAAACACTGAAGCTTTCTTT
TRBJ1-1 | NA | TRBV10-3 | NA | CAILNELLQNTEAFF | TGTGCCATTCTGAACGAACTTCTCCAGAACACTGAAGCTTTCTTT
TRBJ1-3 | TRBD1 | TRBV19 | NA | CASSNTGTGIGNTIYF | TGTGCCAGTAGTAACACCGGGACAGGGATTGGAAACACCATATATTTT